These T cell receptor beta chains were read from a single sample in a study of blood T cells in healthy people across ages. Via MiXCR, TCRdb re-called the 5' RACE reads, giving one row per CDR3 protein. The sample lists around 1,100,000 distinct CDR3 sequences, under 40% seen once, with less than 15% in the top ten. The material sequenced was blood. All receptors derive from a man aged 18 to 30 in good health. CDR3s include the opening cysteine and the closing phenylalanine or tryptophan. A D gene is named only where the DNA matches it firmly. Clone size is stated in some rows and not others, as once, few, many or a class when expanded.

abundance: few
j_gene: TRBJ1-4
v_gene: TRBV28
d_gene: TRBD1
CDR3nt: TGTGCCAGCAGTAAACAGGGGCTCAATGAAAAACTGTTTTTT
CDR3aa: CASSKQGLNEKLFF

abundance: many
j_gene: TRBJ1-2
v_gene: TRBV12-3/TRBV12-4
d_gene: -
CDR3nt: TGTGCCAGCAGTTTAGGGATCTACTACACCTTC
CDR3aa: CASSLGIYYTF

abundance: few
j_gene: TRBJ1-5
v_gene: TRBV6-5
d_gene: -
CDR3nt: TGTGCCAGCAGTTACTTGGACACTATCAGCAATCAGCCCCAGCATTTT
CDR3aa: CASSYLDTISNQPQHF

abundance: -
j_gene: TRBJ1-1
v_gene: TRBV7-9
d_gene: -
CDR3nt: TGTGCCAGCAGCTTAGAAGTCAGGGGCACTGAAGCTTTCTTT
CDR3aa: CASSLEVRGTEAFF

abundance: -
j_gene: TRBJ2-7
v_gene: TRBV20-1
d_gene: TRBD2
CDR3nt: TGCAGTGCCAAAAGCGGGAGCTCCTACAATGAGCAGTACTTC
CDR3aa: CSAKSGSSYNEQYF

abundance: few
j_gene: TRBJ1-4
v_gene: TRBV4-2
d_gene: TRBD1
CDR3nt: TGTGCCAGCAGCCATCGGCTGGGACAGTTAAATGAAAAACTGTTTTTT
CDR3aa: CASSHRLGQLNEKLFF

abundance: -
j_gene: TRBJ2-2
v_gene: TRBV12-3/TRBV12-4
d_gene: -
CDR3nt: TGTGCCAGCAGTTTAGTAGAGGAGCTGTTTTTT
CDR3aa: CASSLVEELFF

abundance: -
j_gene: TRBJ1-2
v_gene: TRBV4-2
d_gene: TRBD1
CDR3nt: TGTGCCAGCAGCCAAGGGACAGGGAGCTATGGCTACATCTTC
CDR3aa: CASSQGTGSYGYIF

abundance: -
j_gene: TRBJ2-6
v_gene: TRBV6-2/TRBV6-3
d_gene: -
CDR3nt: TGTGCCAGCAGTTACGGGGGGGCCAACGTCCTGACTTTC
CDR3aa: CASSYGGANVLTF

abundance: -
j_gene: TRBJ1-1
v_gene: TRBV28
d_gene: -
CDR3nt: TGTGCCAGCGGCGAGGGGGGTAAGAACACTGAAGCTTTCTTT
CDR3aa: CASGEGGKNTEAFF

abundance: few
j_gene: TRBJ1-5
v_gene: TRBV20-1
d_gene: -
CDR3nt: TGCAGTGCTAGAGATGCGCGGAGGAATAGCAATCAGCCCCAGCATTTT
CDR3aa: CSARDARRNSNQPQHF

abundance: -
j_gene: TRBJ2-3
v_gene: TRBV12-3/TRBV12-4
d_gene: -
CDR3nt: TGTGCCAGCAGGGCCCAAACAGGGTTGGCAGATGCGCAGTATTTT
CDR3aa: CASRAQTGLADAQYF

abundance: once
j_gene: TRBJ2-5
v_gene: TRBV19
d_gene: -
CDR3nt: TGTGCCAGTAGACAAGACAGTCAAGAGACCCAGTACTTC
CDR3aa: CASRQDSQETQYF

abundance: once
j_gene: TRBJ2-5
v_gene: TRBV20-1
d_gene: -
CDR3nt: TGCAGTGCTAGGACCGGCCGCGGGAATGAGCAGTACTTC
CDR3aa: CSARTGRGNEQYF

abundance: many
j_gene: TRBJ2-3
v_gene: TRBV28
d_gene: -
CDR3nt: TGTGCCAGCAGTTCCTTCCCCCCTGACAGAAGCACAGATACGCAGTATTTT
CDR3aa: CASSSFPPDRSTDTQYF

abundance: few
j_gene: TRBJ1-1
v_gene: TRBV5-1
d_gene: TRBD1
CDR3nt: TGCGCCAGCAGCTCTTCCGGGACAGGGCCCCACACTGAAGCTTTCTTT
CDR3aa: CASSSSGTGPHTEAFF